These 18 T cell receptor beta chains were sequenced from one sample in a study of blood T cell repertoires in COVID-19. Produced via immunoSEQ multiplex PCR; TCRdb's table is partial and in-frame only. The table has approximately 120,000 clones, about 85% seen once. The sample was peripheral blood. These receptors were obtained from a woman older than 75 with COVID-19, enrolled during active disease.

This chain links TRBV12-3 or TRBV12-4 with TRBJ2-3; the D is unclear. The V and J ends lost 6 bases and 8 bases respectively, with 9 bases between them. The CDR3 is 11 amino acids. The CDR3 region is CASSLTGTQYF. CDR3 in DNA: TGTGCCAGCAGCCTGACTGGTACGCAGTATTTT.

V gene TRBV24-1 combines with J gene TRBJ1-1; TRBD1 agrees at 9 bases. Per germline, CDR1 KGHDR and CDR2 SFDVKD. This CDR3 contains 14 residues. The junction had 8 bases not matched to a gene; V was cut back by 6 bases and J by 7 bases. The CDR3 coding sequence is TGTGCCACCAGTAGAGGGACAGGGACTAATGAAGCTTTCTTT. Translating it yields CATSRGTGTNEAFF.

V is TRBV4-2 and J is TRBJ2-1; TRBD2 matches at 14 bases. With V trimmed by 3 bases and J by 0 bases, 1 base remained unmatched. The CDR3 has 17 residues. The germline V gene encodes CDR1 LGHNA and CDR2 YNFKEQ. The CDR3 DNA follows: TGTGCCAGCAGCCACGGGACTAGCGGGAGCTCCTACAATGAGCAGTTCTTC. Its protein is CASSHGTSGSSYNEQFF.

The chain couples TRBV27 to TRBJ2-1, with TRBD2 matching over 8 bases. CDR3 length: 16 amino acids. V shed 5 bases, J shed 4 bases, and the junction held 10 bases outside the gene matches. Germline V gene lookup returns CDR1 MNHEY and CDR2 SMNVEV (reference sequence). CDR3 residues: CASSDTGTRAYNEQFF. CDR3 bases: TGTGCCAGCAGTGACACCGGGACTAGGGCTTACAATGAGCAGTTCTTC.

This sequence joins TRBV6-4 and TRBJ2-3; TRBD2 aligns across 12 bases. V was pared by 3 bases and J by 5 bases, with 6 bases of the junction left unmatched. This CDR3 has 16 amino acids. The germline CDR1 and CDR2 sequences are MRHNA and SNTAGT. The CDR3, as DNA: TGTGCCAGCAGTGATCCTAGCGGGAGGGCCAGAGATACGCAGTATTTT. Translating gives CASSDPSGRARDTQYF.

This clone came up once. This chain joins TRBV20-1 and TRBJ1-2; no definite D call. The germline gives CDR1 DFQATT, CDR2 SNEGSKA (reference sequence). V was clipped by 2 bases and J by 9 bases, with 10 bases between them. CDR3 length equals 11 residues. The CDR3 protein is CSARIHKRYTF. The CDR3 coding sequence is TGCAGTGCTAGAATACATAAACGCTACACCTTC.

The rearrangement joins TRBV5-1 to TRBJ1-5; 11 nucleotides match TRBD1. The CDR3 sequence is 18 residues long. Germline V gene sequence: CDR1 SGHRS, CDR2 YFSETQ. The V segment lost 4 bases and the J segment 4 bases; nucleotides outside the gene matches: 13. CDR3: CASSLSPTGTGGNQPQHF. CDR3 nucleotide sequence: TGCGCCAGCAGCCTTTCCCCAACCGGGACAGGGGGGAATCAGCCCCAGCATTTT.

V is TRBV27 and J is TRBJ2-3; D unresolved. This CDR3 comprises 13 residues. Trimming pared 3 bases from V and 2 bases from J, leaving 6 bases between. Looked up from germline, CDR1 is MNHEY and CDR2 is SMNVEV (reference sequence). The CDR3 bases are TGTGCCAGCAGTTTTGCGTACACAGATACGCAGTATTTT. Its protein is CASSFAYTDTQYF.

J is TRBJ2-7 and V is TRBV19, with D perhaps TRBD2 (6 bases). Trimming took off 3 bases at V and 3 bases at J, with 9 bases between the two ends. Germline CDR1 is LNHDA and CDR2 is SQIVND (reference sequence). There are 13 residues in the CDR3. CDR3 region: CASSMAGNYEQYF. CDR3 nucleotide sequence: TGTGCCAGTAGTATGGCGGGGAACTACGAGCAGTACTTC. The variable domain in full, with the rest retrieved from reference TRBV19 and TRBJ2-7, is DGGITQSPKYLFRKEGQNVTLSCEQNLNHDAMYWYRQDPGQGLRLIYYSQIVNDFQKGDIAEGYSVSREKKESFPLTVTSAQKNPTAFYLCASSMAGNYEQYFGPGTRLTVT.

CDR3 nucleotides: TGCGCCAGCAGCAAAGGGGGGGACACAGATACGCAGTATTTT. This encodes CASSKGGDTDTQYF. The genes are TRBV5-1 and TRBJ2-3; D possibly corresponds to TRBD2 (7 bases). The CDR3 loop spans 14 amino acids. V was shortened by 4 bases and J by 2 bases, with 11 bases between the two germline ends. Germline V gene data show CDR1 as SGHRS and CDR2 as YFSETQ.

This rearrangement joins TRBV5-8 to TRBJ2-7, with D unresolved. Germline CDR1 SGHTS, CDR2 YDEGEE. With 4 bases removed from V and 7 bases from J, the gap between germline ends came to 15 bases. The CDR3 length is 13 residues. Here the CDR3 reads CASSARRSGEQYF. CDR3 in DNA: TGTGCCAGCAGCGCGCGCAGGTCTGGGGAGCAGTACTTC. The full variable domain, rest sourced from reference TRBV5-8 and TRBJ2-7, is EAGVTQSPTHLIKTRGQQATLRCSPISGHTSVYWYQQALGLGLQFLLWYDEGEERNRGNFPPRFSGRQFPNYSSELNVNALELEDSALYLCASSARRSGEQYFGPGTRLTVT.

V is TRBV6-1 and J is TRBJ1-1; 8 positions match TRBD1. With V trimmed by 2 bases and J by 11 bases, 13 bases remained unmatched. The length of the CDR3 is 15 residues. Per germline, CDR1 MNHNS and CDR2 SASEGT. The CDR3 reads CASSERGRRTGRAFF. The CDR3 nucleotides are TGTGCCAGCAGTGAAAGGGGTCGAAGGACAGGGAGGGCTTTCTTT.

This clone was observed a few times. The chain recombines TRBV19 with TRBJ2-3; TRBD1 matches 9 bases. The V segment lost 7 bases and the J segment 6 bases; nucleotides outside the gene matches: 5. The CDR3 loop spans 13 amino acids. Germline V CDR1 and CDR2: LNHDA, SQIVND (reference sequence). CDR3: CASNRQGGDTQYF. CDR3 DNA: TGTGCCAGTAACCGACAGGGGGGTGATACGCAGTATTTT. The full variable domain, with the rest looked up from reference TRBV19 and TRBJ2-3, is DGGITQSPKYLFRKEGQNVTLSCEQNLNHDAMYWYRQDPGQGLRLIYYSQIVNDFQKGDIAEGYSVSREKKESFPLTVTSAQKNPTAFYLCASNRQGGDTQYFGPGTRLTVL.

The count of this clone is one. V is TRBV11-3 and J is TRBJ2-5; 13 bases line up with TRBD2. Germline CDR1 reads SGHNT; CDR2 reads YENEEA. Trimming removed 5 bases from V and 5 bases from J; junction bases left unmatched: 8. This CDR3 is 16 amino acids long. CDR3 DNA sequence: TGTGCCAGCAGCCCCGGGACTAGCGGGAAACTGGAGACCCAGTACTTC. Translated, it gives CASSPGTSGKLETQYF.

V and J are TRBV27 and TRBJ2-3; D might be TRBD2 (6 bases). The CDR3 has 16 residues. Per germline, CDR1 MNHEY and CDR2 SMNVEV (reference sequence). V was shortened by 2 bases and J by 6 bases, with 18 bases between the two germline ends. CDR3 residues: CASSLGLPLPADTQYF. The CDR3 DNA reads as TGTGCCAGCAGTTTAGGACTACCGCTCCCGGCTGATACGCAGTATTTT.

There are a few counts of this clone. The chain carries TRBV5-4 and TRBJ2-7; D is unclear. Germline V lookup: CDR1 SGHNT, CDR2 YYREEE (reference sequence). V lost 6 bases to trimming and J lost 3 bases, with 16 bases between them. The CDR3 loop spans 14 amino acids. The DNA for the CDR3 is TGTGCCAGCACCAGAGACTTGTTGGGCTACGAGCAGTACTTC. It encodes CASTRDLLGYEQYF.

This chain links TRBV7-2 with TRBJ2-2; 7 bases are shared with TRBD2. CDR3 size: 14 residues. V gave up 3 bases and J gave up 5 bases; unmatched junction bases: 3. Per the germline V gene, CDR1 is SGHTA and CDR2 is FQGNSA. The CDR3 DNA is TGTGCCAGCAGCTTTGGGGGGGTGACCGGGGAGCTGTTTTTT. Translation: CASSFGGVTGELFF.

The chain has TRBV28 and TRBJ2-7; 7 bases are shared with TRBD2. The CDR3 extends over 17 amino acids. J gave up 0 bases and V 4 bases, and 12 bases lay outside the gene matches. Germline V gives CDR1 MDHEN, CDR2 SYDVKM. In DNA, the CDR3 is TGTGCCAGCAGTTCGGGCCCTGGGCGGGGGAGCTCCTACGAGCAGTACTTC. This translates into CASSSGPGRGSSYEQYF.